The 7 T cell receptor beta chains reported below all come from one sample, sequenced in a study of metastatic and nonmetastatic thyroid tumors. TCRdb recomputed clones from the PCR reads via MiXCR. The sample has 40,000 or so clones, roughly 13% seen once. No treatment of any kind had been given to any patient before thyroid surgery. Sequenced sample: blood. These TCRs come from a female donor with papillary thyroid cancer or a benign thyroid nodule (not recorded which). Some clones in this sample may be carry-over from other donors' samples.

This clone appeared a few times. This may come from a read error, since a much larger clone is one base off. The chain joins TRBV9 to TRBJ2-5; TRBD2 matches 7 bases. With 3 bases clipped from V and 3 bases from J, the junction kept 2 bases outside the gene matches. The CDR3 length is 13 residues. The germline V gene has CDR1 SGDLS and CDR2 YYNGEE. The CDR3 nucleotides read TGTGCCAGCAGCGGACTAGCAGAAGAGACCCAGTACTTC. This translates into CASSGLAEETQYF.

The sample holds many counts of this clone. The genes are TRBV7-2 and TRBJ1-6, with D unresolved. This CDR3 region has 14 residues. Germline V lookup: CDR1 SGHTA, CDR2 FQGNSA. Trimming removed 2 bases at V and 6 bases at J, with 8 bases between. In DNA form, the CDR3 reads TGTGCCAGCAGCTTATCAGTCCCTAATTCACCCCTCCACTTT. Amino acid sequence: CASSLSVPNSPLHF.

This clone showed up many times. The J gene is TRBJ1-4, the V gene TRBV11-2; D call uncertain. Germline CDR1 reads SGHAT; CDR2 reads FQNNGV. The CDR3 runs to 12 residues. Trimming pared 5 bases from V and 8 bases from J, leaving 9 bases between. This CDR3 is CASSPRREKLFF. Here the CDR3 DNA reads TGTGCCAGCAGCCCCCGTCGGGAAAAACTGTTTTTT.

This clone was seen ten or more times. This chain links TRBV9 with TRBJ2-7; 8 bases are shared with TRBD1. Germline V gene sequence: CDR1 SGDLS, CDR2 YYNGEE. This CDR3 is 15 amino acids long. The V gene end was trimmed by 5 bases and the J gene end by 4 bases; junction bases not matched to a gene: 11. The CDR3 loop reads CASSRSRTGWYEQYF. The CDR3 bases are TGTGCCAGCAGTCGCAGCCGGACAGGGTGGTACGAGCAGTACTTC.

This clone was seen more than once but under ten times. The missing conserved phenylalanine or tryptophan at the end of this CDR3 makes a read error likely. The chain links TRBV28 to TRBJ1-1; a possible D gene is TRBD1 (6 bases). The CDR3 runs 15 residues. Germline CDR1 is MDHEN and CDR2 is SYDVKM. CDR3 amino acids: CASILSQGRRGEAFL. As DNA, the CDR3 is TGTGCCAGCATTTTATCTCAGGGGCGTAGGGGTGAAGCTTTCCTT.

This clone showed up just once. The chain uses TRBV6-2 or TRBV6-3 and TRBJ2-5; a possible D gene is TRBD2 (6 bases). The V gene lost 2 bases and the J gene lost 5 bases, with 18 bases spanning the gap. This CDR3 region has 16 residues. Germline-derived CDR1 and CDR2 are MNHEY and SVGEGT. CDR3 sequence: CASSYGLSEGWETQYF. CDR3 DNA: TGTGCCAGCAGTTACGGGTTATCGGAGGGGTGGGAGACCCAGTACTTC.

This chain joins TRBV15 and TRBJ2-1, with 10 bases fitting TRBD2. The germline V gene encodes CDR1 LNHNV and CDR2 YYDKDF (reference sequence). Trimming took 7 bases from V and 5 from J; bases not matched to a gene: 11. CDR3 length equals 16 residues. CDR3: CATIYPTSGMDNEQFF. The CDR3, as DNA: TGTGCCACCATCTACCCTACTAGCGGGATGGACAATGAGCAGTTCTTC.